The 3 T cell receptor beta chains in this list originate from one sample, sequenced in a study of T-cell reconstitution after alpha-beta-depleted transplantation in children. Preparation of the TCRbeta library used unique molecular identifiers. TCRdb analysed the PCR reads with MiXCR anew, one entry per CDR3 protein. Of about a million distinct CDR3 sequences listed, around 30% were seen once; the top ten hold over 25%. Sample: PBMCs, mostly from graft donor cells, taken 360 days after TCRalphabeta/CD19-depleted stem cell transplant. These receptors were collected from a boy under three years old who had a stem cell transplant for SCID, so the T cells may come from the graft donor.

This clonotype came up a few times. The V call is TRBV20-1, the J call TRBJ1-1; D is unclear. The germline CDR1 and CDR2 sequences are DFQATT and SNEGSKA (reference sequence). V shed 1 base and J shed 6 bases, with 6 bases lying between them. This CDR3 is 11 amino acids long. The CDR3 nucleotides are TGCAGTGCTAGAGTCACCCCTGAAGCTTTCTTT. Its protein product is CSARVTPEAFF.

The chain links TRBV5-1 to TRBJ2-2; TRBD2 matches at 7 bases. V was pared by 2 bases and J by 4 bases, with 8 bases of the junction left unmatched. The CDR3 length is 16 residues. Germline lookup yields CDR1 SGHRS and CDR2 YFSETQ. CDR3 coding DNA: TGCGCCAGCAGCTTAGAGGCTAGCGGTCCCACCGGGGAGCTGTTTTTT. As protein: CASSLEASGPTGELFF.

This clonotype turned up a few times. V is TRBV15 and J is TRBJ2-3, with D tentatively TRBD2 (6 bases). Per the germline V gene, CDR1 is LNHNV and CDR2 is YYDKDF (reference sequence). Trimming took off 6 bases at V and 0 bases at J, with 10 bases between the two ends. The CDR3 consists of 14 residues. This CDR3 is CATSSRESTDTQYF. As DNA, the CDR3 is TGTGCCACCAGTTCACGGGAGAGCACAGATACGCAGTATTTT.